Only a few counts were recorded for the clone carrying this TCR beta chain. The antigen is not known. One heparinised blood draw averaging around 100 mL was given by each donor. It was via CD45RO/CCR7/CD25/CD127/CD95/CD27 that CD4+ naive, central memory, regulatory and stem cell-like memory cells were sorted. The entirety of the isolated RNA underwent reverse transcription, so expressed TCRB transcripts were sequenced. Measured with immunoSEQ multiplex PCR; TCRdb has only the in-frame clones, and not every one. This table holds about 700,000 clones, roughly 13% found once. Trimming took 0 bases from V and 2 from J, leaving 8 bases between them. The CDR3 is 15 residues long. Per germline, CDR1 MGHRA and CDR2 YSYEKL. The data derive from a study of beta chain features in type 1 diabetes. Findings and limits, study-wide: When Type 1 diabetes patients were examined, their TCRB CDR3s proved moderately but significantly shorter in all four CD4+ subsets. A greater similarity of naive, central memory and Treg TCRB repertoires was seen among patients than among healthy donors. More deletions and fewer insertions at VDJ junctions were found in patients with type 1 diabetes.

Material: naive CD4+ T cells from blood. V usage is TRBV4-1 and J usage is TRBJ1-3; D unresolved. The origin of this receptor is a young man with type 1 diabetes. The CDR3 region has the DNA TGCGCCAGCAGCCAAGATGGCGCCCCTGGAAACACCATATATTTT. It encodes CASSQDGAPGNTIYF.